This TCR beta chain stems from a study of T cells after yellow fever vaccination. CDR3 size: 13 residues. Germline lookup yields CDR1 LGHDT and CDR2 YNNKEL (reference sequence). V dropped 0 bases and J dropped 12 bases, with 12 bases sitting between them. From the 5' RACE reads, TCRdb called clonotypes with MiXCR, one entry per CDR3 protein. The sample holds roughly 150,000 distinct CDR3 sequences, around 7.2% seen once. Findings and limits, study-wide: There was a possibility that FACS-sorted repertoires contained abundant clonotypes contaminating from the bulk population. After the booster, 96% of CD4 and about nine tenths of CD8 primary-response clones were re-detected.

This clonotype was seen a few times. Its specificity is not known. The sample was CD4+ T cells sorted from PBMCs, taken less than 6 days after the first yellow fever vaccination. The chain employs TRBV3-1 and TRBJ1-5; D uncertain. The receptor comes from a man between 18 and 35 years old who received the YFV17D yellow fever vaccine. The CDR3 reads CASSQERAGIQHF. The CDR3 bases are TGTGCCAGCAGCCAAGAAAGGGCGGGGATCCAGCATTTT.